This TCR beta chain originates from a study of blood T cell repertoires in COVID-19. Study overall: Samples of COVID-19 (acute and convalescent) were obtained from the United States, Italy and Spain.

Clones were sequenced by immunoSEQ multiplex PCR, and TCRdb holds only the in-frame ones, with some missing. The data contain 15,000 to 20,000 clones, around 80% of them singletons. This CDR3 region has 16 residues. Germline CDR1 reads SNHLY; CDR2 reads FYNNEI. J lost 5 bases, V lost 5 bases, and 6 bases had no gene match. Sequences were obtained from peripheral blood. The receptor's source is a man older than 75 with acute or convalescent COVID-19. The rearrangement joins TRBV2 to TRBJ2-2, with 12 nucleotides matching TRBD2. In nucleotides, the CDR3 is TGTGCCAGCAGTCCTTCTAGCGGGGGGGGGACCGGGGAGCTGTTTTTT. This codes for CASSPSSGGGTGELFF.